A single sample is the source of the 24 T cell receptor beta chains below, sequenced in a study of blood T cells in healthy people across ages. A second PCR of about 7 to 11 cycles used a sample-barcoded 5' primer and a J-beta primer mix. TCRdb re-called the 5' RACE reads with MiXCR, one entry per CDR3 protein. Of 700,000 to 950,000 distinct CDR3 sequences listed, roughly 60% are singletons. Sequenced input: blood. The source is a man aged 25-40 years in good health.

V and J are TRBV5-1 and TRBJ2-5; 13 bases are shared with TRBD2. The J call may not be correct, given that the DNA end is closer to TRBJ2-7. CDR1 is SGHRS, CDR2 YFSETQ, per germline. This CDR3 is built from 16 residues. The CDR3 loop is CASSPGLAGPSGEQYF. Written as DNA, the CDR3 is TGCGCCAGCAGCCCGGGACTAGCGGGACCGTCGGGCGAGCAGTACTTC.

The chain carries TRBV5-1 and TRBJ2-4; either TRBD1 or TRBD2 may supply D (5 bases each). The J call is uncertain, as TRBJ2-7 better fits the DNA end. The length of the CDR3 is 15 residues. From germline, CDR1 is SGHRS and CDR2 YFSETQ. DNA of the CDR3: TGCGCCAGCAGCCACCGAACCGGGACGGTCTACGAGCAGTACTTC. Its protein product is CASSHRTGTVYEQYF.

This clonotype has only a few counts. This chain links TRBV29-1 with TRBJ2-7; TRBD1 matches at 12 bases. The CDR3 has 16 amino acids. Trimming cost V 0 bases and J 4 bases; bases outside gene matches: 7. Germline CDR1 SQVTM, CDR2 ANQGSEA. The CDR3 protein is CSVEDPGTGGDYEQYF. The CDR3 DNA reads as TGCAGCGTTGAAGATCCTGGGACAGGGGGCGATTACGAGCAGTACTTC.

The chain joins TRBV6-1 to TRBJ2-6, with D perhaps assigned TRBD1 or TRBD2 (5 bases each). The V gene's germline CDR1 is MNHNS and CDR2 SASEGT. The length of the CDR3 is 16 residues. V gave up 6 bases and J gave up 0 bases, with 12 bases separating them. This CDR3 is CASRGTQDSGANVLTF. In nucleotides, the CDR3 is TGTGCCAGCAGGGGGACCCAGGACTCTGGGGCCAACGTCCTGACTTTC.

The genes are TRBV12-3 or TRBV12-4 and TRBJ2-5, with no clear D. This CDR3 region has 14 residues. With 3 bases removed from V and 5 bases from J, the gap between germline ends came to 13 bases. The CDR3 bases are TGTGCCAGCAGTTTGTACCTGACGCTGGAGACCCAGTACTTC. Its protein is CASSLYLTLETQYF.

This clonotype was seen only once. The rearrangement uses TRBV30 and TRBJ1-1; a weak D match, TRBD1 (5 bases). The V and J ends lost 0 bases and 6 bases respectively, with 14 bases between them. CDR3 length equals 14 residues. Germline V gene sequence: CDR1 GTSNPN, CDR2 SVGIG (reference sequence). CDR3 nucleotides: TGTGCCTGGAGTGTTGGGGGAAGTAATCCTGAAGCTTTCTTT. It specifies CAWSVGGSNPEAFF.

This clonotype was found a few times. The genes are TRBV13 and TRBJ2-3; the match to TRBD2 covers 7 bases. Germline assignment: CDR1 PRHDT and CDR2 FYEKMQ (reference sequence). The length of the CDR3 is 15 residues. V trimming: 5 bases; J trimming: 4 bases; junction bases outside the gene matches: 9. CDR3 residues: CASSLPLAGADTQYF. CDR3 nucleotides: TGTGCCAGCAGCCTACCCTTGGCGGGGGCAGATACGCAGTATTTT.

The chain uses TRBV29-1 and TRBJ2-1; D not resolved. CDR1 and CDR2 from the germline V gene are SQVTM and ANQGSEA. The CDR3 is made up of 12 amino acids. V lost 0 bases to trimming and J lost 7 bases, with 7 bases between them. The CDR3 sequence: CSVEELVNEQFF. In DNA, the CDR3 is TGCAGCGTTGAAGAGTTGGTAAATGAGCAGTTCTTC.

The chain combines TRBV28 with TRBJ2-4; D gene uncertain. The J call is doubtful: the DNA matches TRBJ2-7 better. Germline CDR1 reads MDHEN; CDR2 reads SYDVKM. The CDR3 covers 15 residues. The CDR3, as DNA: TGTGCCAGCAGTTTATATCAAGCCGTTCTCTACGAGCAGTACTTC. Protein: CASSLYQAVLYEQYF.

V usage is TRBV6-5 and J usage is TRBJ2-3; TRBD1 or TRBD2 may be the D gene (6 bases each). The CDR3 extends over 16 amino acids. CDR1 is MNHEY and CDR2 is SVGAGI in the germline V gene. V lost 2 bases and J 4 bases, leaving 16 bases between the germline ends. The CDR3 coding sequence is TGTGCCAGCAGTTACGGGGGCAGCGGCGGGGCAGATACGCAGTATTTT. It codes for CASSYGGSGGADTQYF.

The chain couples TRBV7-7 to TRBJ2-7; 13 bases are a match to TRBD2. Germline V gives CDR1 SSHAT, CDR2 FNYEAQ (reference sequence). The CDR3 spans 16 residues. V dropped 5 bases and J dropped 7; count of bases not matched to a gene: 11. The CDR3 coding sequence is TGTGCCAGCAGCACCCGTGGGACTAGCGGGATCAATGAGCAGTACTTC. Translation: CASSTRGTSGINEQYF.

V usage is TRBV5-1 and J usage is TRBJ1-2; the match to TRBD1 covers 8 bases. Germline V gene data show CDR1 as SGHRS and CDR2 as YFSETQ. V gave up 5 bases and J gave up 2 bases; unmatched junction bases: 5. The CDR3 runs 14 residues. This chain's CDR3 is CASRQGQENYGYTF. Written as DNA, the CDR3 is TGCGCCAGCAGACAGGGACAGGAGAACTATGGCTACACCTTC.

A single count supports this clonotype. The V gene is TRBV3-1, the J gene TRBJ2-7; D remains ambiguous. The CDR3 consists of 16 residues. V was cut by 4 bases and J by 0 bases, with 16 bases left in between. Germline V gives CDR1 LGHDT, CDR2 YNNKEL (reference sequence). The CDR3 reads CASSPGPDQNSYEQYF. Written as DNA, the CDR3 is TGTGCCAGCAGCCCGGGTCCGGACCAAAACTCCTACGAGCAGTACTTC.

The chain recombines TRBV29-1 with TRBJ1-1, with D possibly matching TRBD1 (6 bases). Germline CDR1 reads SQVTM; CDR2 reads ANQGSEA. Trimming removed 3 bases from V and 4 bases from J, with 15 bases in between. The CDR3 consists of 14 residues. CDR3 residues: CSVDGGLGTTEAFF. For the CDR3, the DNA is TGCAGCGTTGACGGGGGCCTAGGAACCACTGAAGCTTTCTTT.

The rearrangement links TRBV11-2 to TRBJ2-7; possible D gene TRBD2, 6 bases. Germline V CDR1 and CDR2: SGHAT, FQNNGV. Trimming removed 1 base from V and 0 bases from J, with 13 bases in between. The CDR3 is 16 residues long. The CDR3 region has the DNA TGTGCCAGCAGCTTAGGTCTAGCGTTTCTCTCCTACGAGCAGTACTTC. As protein: CASSLGLAFLSYEQYF.

The rearrangement links TRBV20-1 to TRBJ1-3, with a weak D call TRBD1 (5 bases). The ends were cut back, 8 bases at V and 2 bases at J, with 13 bases in the middle. Germline CDR1 DFQATT, CDR2 SNEGSKA (reference sequence). This CDR3 has 13 residues. In DNA form, the CDR3 reads TGCAGTATGCCAACAGGAGCTGGAAACACCATATATTTT. This gives the protein CSMPTGAGNTIYF.

This clonotype turned up a few times. This chain connects TRBV9 to TRBJ2-4, with D possibly TRBD2 on 5 matching bases. V lost 3 bases and J lost 9, with 16 bases in between. Germline V lookup: CDR1 SGDLS, CDR2 YYNGEE. The CDR3 is 14 residues long. The chain's CDR3 is CASSERVAYGIQYF. The DNA for the CDR3 is TGTGCCAGCAGCGAGAGGGTGGCATACGGCATTCAGTACTTC.

The gene calls are TRBV25-1 and TRBJ2-1; D ambiguous. Per the germline V gene, CDR1 is MGHDK and CDR2 is SYGVNS. Trimming removed 2 bases at V and 3 bases at J, with 5 bases between. The CDR3 is 13 amino acids. The CDR3, as DNA: TGTGCCAGCAGTGAAGCGAGCTACAATGAGCAGTTCTTC. Translation gives CASSEASYNEQFF.

The chain carries TRBV7-9 and TRBJ1-1, with TRBD1 as a possible D gene (6 bases). CDR3 length equals 14 residues. V lost 7 bases to trimming and J lost 1 base, with 13 bases between them. Germline CDR1 SEHNR, CDR2 FQNEAQ (reference sequence). CDR3 amino acids: CASTYQGWNTEAFF. CDR3 in DNA: TGTGCCAGCACGTACCAGGGGTGGAACACTGAAGCTTTCTTT.

The V and J genes are TRBV24-1 and TRBJ2-3, with 8 bases fitting TRBD2. The V gene's germline CDR1 is KGHDR and CDR2 SFDVKD. The CDR3 runs to 17 residues. J gave up 2 bases and V 4 bases, and 10 bases lay outside the gene matches. The CDR3 region is CATSEILAGSLTDTQYF. DNA for the CDR3: TGTGCCACCAGTGAGATCTTAGCGGGATCCCTCACAGATACGCAGTATTTT.

The V call is TRBV20-1, the J call TRBJ2-5; TRBD1 aligns across 7 bases. J lost 5 bases, V lost 0 bases, and 9 bases had no gene match. The CDR3 loop spans 15 amino acids. Per germline, CDR1 DFQATT and CDR2 SNEGSKA (reference sequence). The CDR3 is CSARDPGTAYETQYF. DNA for the CDR3: TGCAGTGCTAGAGACCCTGGGACAGCTTACGAGACCCAGTACTTC.

V is TRBV7-2 and J is TRBJ2-3; no reliable D call. V was trimmed by 3 bases and J by 5 bases, leaving 12 bases between them. CDR3 length: 14 residues. Germline V gene lookup returns CDR1 SGHTA and CDR2 FQGNSA. The CDR3 DNA reads as TGTGCCAGCAGCTTTCGGCACAGAGGAGATACGCAGTATTTT. It yields the protein CASSFRHRGDTQYF. The whole variable domain, filled in from reference TRBV7-2 and TRBJ2-3, reads GAGVSQSPSNKVTEKGKDVELRCDPISGHTALYWYRQSLGQGLEFLIYFQGNSAPDKSGLPSDRFSAERTGGSVSTLTIQRTQQEDSAVYLCASSFRHRGDTQYFGPGTRLTVL.

Only a few counts were recorded for this clonotype. The chain links TRBV7-2 to TRBJ1-2; 8 bases align to TRBD1. The CDR3 loop spans 15 amino acids. The germline V gene has CDR1 SGHTA and CDR2 FQGNSA. V lost 4 bases and J lost 0; bases outside the gene matches: 4. DNA of the CDR3: TGTGCCAGCAGCTCAGGGGGCTGGGCTAACTATGGCTACACCTTC. This sequence encodes CASSSGGWANYGYTF.

The V and J genes are TRBV15 and TRBJ1-2; the D gene is possibly TRBD1 (5 bases). The CDR3 runs to 16 residues. With 0 bases removed from V and 8 bases from J, the gap between germline ends came to 19 bases. Per the germline V gene, CDR1 is LNHNV and CDR2 is YYDKDF (reference sequence). The DNA of the CDR3 is TGTGCCACCAGCAGAGATTATCGGGGCAACTATGGCGGCTACACCTTC. Residues: CATSRDYRGNYGGYTF.